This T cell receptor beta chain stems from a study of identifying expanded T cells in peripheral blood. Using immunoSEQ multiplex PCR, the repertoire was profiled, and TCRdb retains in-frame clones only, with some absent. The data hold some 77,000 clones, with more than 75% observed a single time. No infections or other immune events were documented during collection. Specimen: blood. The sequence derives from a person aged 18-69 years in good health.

CDR3: CASSLAGVAETQYF. Here the CDR3 DNA reads TGTGCCAGCAGTTTAGCGGGGGTGGCAGAGACCCAGTACTTC. The J gene is TRBJ2-5, the V gene TRBV27, with 7 bases identical to TRBD2. Germline CDR1 reads MNHEY; CDR2 reads SMNVEV (reference sequence). The ends lost 2 bases at V and 4 bases at J; junction bases unmatched: 4. The CDR3 spans 14 residues.